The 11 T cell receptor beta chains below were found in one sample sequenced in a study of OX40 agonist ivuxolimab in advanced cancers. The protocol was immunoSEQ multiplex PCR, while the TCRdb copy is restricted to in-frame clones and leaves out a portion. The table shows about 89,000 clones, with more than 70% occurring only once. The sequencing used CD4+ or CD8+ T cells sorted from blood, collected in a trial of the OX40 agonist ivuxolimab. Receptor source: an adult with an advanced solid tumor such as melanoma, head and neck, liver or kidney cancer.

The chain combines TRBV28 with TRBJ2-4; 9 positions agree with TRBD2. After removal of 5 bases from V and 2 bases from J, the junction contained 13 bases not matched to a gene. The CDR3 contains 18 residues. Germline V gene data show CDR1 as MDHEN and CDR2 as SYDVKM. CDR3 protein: CASSLSAGGPGTKNIQYF. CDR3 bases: TGTGCCAGCAGTCTCTCAGCGGGGGGCCCGGGGACCAAAAACATTCAGTACTTC. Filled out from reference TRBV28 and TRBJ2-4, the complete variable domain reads DVKVTQSSRYLVKRTGEKVFLECVQDMDHENMFWYRQDPGLGLRLIYFSYDVKMKEKGDIPEGYSVSREKKERFSLILESASTNQTSMYLCASSLSAGGPGTKNIQYFGAGTRLSVL.

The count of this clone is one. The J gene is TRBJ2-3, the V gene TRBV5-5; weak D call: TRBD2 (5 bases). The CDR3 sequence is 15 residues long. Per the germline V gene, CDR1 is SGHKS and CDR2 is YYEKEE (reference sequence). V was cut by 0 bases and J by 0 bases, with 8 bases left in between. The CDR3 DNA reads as TGTGCCAGCAGCTTGGATCCGGGAAGCACAGATACGCAGTATTTT. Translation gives CASSLDPGSTDTQYF.

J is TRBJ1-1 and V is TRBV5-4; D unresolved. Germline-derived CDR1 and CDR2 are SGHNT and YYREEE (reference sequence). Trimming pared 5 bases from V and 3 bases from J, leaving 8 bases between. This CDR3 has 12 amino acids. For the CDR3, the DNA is TGTGCCAGCAGTCGGTTAGACACTGAAGCTTTCTTT. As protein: CASSRLDTEAFF.

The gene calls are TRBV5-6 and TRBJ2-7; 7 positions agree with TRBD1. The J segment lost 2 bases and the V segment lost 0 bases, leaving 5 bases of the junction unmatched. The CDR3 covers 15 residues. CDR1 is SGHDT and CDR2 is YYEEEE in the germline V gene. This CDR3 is CASSLGRGRPYEQYF. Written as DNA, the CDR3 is TGTGCCAGCAGCTTGGGAAGGGGGCGCCCCTACGAGCAGTACTTC.

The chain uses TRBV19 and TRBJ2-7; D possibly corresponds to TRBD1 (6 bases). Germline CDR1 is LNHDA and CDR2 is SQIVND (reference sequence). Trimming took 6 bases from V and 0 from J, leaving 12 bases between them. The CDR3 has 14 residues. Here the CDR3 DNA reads TGTGCCAGTAGATACAACAGGGTCTCCTACGAGCAGTACTTC. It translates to CASRYNRVSYEQYF.

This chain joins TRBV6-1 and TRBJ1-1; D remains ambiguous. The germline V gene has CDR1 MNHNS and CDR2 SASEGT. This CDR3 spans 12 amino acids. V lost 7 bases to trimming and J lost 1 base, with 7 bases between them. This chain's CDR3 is CASNFRNTEAFF. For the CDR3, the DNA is TGTGCCAGCAACTTCAGGAACACTGAAGCTTTCTTT.

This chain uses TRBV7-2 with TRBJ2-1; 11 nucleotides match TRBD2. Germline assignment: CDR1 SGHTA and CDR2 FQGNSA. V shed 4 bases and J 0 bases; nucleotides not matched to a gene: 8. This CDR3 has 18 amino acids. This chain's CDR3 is CASSSTSGGLTSYNEQFF. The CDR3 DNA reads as TGTGCCAGCAGCTCTACTAGCGGGGGCCTTACCTCCTACAATGAGCAGTTCTTC. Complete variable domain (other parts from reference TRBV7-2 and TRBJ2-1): GAGVSQSPSNKVTEKGKDVELRCDPISGHTALYWYRQSLGQGLEFLIYFQGNSAPDKSGLPSDRFSAERTGGSVSTLTIQRTQQEDSAVYLCASSSTSGGLTSYNEQFFGPGTRLTVL.

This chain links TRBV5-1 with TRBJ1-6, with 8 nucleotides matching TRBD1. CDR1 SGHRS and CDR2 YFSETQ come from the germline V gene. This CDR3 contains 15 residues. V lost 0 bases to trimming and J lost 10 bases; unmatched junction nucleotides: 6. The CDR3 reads CASSLAGQGNSPLHF. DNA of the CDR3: TGCGCCAGCAGCTTGGCCGGACAGGGTAACTCACCCCTCCACTTT.

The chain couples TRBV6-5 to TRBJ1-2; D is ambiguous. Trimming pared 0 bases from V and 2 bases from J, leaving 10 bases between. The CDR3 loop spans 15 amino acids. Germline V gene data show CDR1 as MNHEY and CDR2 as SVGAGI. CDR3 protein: CASSYSSGTNYGYTF. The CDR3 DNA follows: TGTGCCAGCAGTTACTCCTCCGGCACAAACTATGGCTACACCTTC.

The CDR3 DNA is TGTGCCAGCAGCTTAGCCAACTTAGCGGGGACCAAAAACATTCAGTACTTC. It translates to CASSLANLAGTKNIQYF. The V and J genes are TRBV7-9 and TRBJ2-4; 8 positions agree with TRBD2. The CDR3 has 17 residues. Germline CDR1 SEHNR, CDR2 FQNEAQ (reference sequence). J was trimmed by 2 bases and V by 0 bases; bases with no gene match: 6.

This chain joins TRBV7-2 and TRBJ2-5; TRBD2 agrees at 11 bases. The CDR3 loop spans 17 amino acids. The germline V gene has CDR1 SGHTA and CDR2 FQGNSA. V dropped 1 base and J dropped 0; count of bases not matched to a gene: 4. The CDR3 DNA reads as TGTGCCAGCAGCTTAGACTCTAGCGGGGGGTACCAAGAGACCCAGTACTTC. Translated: CASSLDSSGGYQETQYF.